This T cell receptor beta chain was profiled in a study of shared clonotypes between healthy human individuals. Whole-study context: The cohort had two women and a few men, ages 18 to 49.

Sequencing used immunoSEQ multiplex PCR; TCRdb keeps in-frame clones, though not all of them. The sample shows roughly 850,000 clones, 96% of them seen only once. Terminally differentiated effector memory CD45RA+ cells were excluded by CCR7 positive selection of CD45RO-negative cells. To note about this clone: Its antigen is unidentified.

General study results and limits: As a rule, naive subsets had a larger estimated richness than memory subsets. Deeper or shallower sequencing was expected to change how clonotypes are shared among donors.

After removal of 2 bases from V and 3 bases from J, the junction contained 2 bases not matched to a gene. CDR3 size: 14 residues. Germline V gene lookup returns CDR1 LNHDA and CDR2 SQIVND (reference sequence). This sequence was found in a man aged 25-45 years in good health. The gene calls are TRBV19 and TRBJ2-7; 9 bases fit TRBD1. Sequencing used naive CD8+ T cells sorted from blood. CDR3 coding DNA: TGTGCCAGTAGTATAACAGGGGGCTTCTACGAGCAGTACTTC. The encoded protein is CASSITGGFYEQYF.